This TCR beta chain was sequenced in a study of cytomegalovirus exposure and HLA in healthy donors. General study findings and limits: In a later analysis, HLA-C alleles had the fewest associated TCRs, DRB1 alleles the most.

Turning to this clone: Antigen: not known.

PCR involved 60 Vbeta and 13 Jbeta primers. Data came from immunoSEQ multiplex PCR; TCRdb stores just in-frame clones and leaves some out. Its table records some 160,000 clones. V lost 6 bases and J lost 1, with 10 bases in between. The CDR3 has 14 residues. Germline CDR1 is MNHNS and CDR2 is SASEGT. The material sequenced was PBMCs. This sequence was found in a man younger than 45 in good health and CMV-seronegative. The chain couples TRBV6-1 to TRBJ2-1; TRBD2 is a possible D gene (6 bases). The CDR3 nucleotides read TGTGCCAGCAGAGGCGGGAATTCCTACAATGAGCAGTTCTTC. Residues: CASRGGNSYNEQFF.